The 22 T cell receptor beta chains listed next were all sequenced from one sample in a study of a mutant IDH1 vaccine in newly diagnosed glioma. No antigen has been identified for these receptors. Noted time point: week 11, during vaccination. Vaccinated patients received 300 ug of mutant IDH1 20-mer peptide per dose, with topical imiquimod. The protocol was immunoSEQ multiplex PCR, while the TCRdb copy is restricted to in-frame clones and leaves out a portion. Among approximately 110,000 clones, about 90% were seen once, and the ten largest hold around 0.6%. The material sequenced was PBMCs, taken from a glioma patient whose treatment included an IDH1 peptide vaccine. The receptors derive from a woman in her fifties or sixties with glioma.

The CDR3 region is CAWKEALVRGETQYF. DNA for the CDR3: TGTGCCTGGAAAGAAGCGCTAGTTCGGGGAGAGACCCAGTACTTC. This rearrangement joins TRBV30 to TRBJ2-5; D perhaps matches TRBD2 (5 bases). Trimming took 4 bases from V and 4 from J, leaving 19 bases between them. The CDR3 is made up of 15 amino acids. Germline V lookup: CDR1 GTSNPN, CDR2 SVGIG (reference sequence).

This sequence joins TRBV5-1 and TRBJ2-1; TRBD1 matches 9 bases. The germline gives CDR1 SGHRS, CDR2 YFSETQ. V was clipped by 5 bases and J by 4 bases; unmatched bases: 10. The CDR3 runs 16 residues. The CDR3 bases are TGCGCCAGCAGTCTAACCCTCGGGACAGGGTACAATGAGCAGTTCTTC. Amino acid sequence: CASSLTLGTGYNEQFF. Full variable domain (rest looked up from reference TRBV5-1 and TRBJ2-1): KAGVTQTPRYLIKTRGQQVTLSCSPISGHRSVSWYQQTPGQGLQFLFEYFSETQRNKGNFPGRFSGRQFSNSRSEMNVSTLELGDSALYLCASSLTLGTGYNEQFFGPGTRLTVL.

The CDR3 DNA follows: TGCGCCAGCAGCCAAGTCCGCCTGGGCCAGGGCTCCTACGAGCAGTACTTC. It is translated as CASSQVRLGQGSYEQYF. The chain uses TRBV4-1 and TRBJ2-7; maybe TRBD1 (5 bases). Germline CDR1 MGHRA, CDR2 YSYEKL. The CDR3 contains 17 residues. V dropped 1 base and J dropped 0 bases, with 16 bases sitting between them.

The chain links TRBV13 to TRBJ1-2; 7 bases match TRBD1. Germline trimming cut 5 bases from V and 7 bases from J; bases unmatched to any gene: 10. CDR1 and CDR2 from the germline V gene are PRHDT and FYEKMQ (reference sequence). The length of the CDR3 is 14 residues. The chain's CDR3 is CASSIGQASLGYTF. The CDR3 bases are TGTGCCAGCAGCATCGGACAGGCCTCCCTTGGCTACACCTTC.

This rearrangement joins TRBV5-4 to TRBJ2-1, with 10 positions matching TRBD2. Germline CDR1 and CDR2: SGHNT and YYREEE (reference sequence). The CDR3 length is 17 residues. The J segment lost 4 bases and the V segment lost 4 bases, leaving 11 bases of the junction unmatched. The CDR3 nucleotides read TGTGCCAGCAGCCCGAAGGGGGCTAGCGGGAGTTACAATGAGCAGTTCTTC. It codes for CASSPKGASGSYNEQFF.

V and J are TRBV5-4 and TRBJ1-1; 7 bases line up with TRBD1. The germline CDR1 and CDR2 sequences are SGHNT and YYREEE (reference sequence). The CDR3 sequence is 18 residues long. V trimming: 4 bases; J trimming: 3 bases; junction bases outside the gene matches: 18. For the CDR3, the DNA is TGTGCCAGCAGCCCCGAAATCGCCGGGACAGCGACAGACACTGAAGCTTTCTTT. As protein: CASSPEIAGTATDTEAFF.

This chain uses TRBV7-9 with TRBJ2-1; 11 bases match TRBD2. The CDR3 spans 14 residues. V gave up 5 bases and J gave up 9 bases; unmatched junction bases: 6. Germline V gene data show CDR1 as SEHNR and CDR2 as FQNEAQ (reference sequence). The CDR3 DNA reads as TGTGCCAGCAGCGAACTAGCGGGAGTCATTGAGCAGTTCTTC. It encodes CASSELAGVIEQFF.

The CDR3 reads CAAGLANYNEQFF. CDR3 bases: TGTGCCGCGGGGCTAGCGAACTACAATGAGCAGTTCTTC. The J gene is TRBJ2-1, the V gene TRBV30; TRBD2 might be the D (6 bases). CDR3 length equals 13 residues. The V and J ends lost 8 bases and 3 bases respectively, with 14 bases between them. Germline CDR1 is GTSNPN and CDR2 is SVGIG (reference sequence).

The rearrangement uses TRBV21-1 and TRBJ1-1. TRBV21-1 is assigned pseudogene status. This CDR3 has 12 amino acids. The CDR3 coding sequence is TGTGCCAGCAGCAAAGAGGCCACTGAAGCTTTCTTT. Amino acid sequence: CASSKEATEAFF.

This chain links TRBV9 with TRBJ1-1; TRBD1 aligns across 8 bases. The germline CDR1 and CDR2 sequences are SGDLS and YYNGEE. Trimming cost V 3 bases and J 3 bases; bases outside gene matches: 1. The length of the CDR3 is 13 residues. In DNA, the CDR3 is TGTGCCAGCAGCGCAGGGGGCCACACTGAAGCTTTCTTT. Its translation: CASSAGGHTEAFF.

The V and J genes are TRBV28 and TRBJ1-1, with D uncertain. Trimming took 10 bases from V and 4 from J, leaving 16 bases between them. Germline values: CDR1 MDHEN, CDR2 SYDVKM. The CDR3 has 13 residues. Written as DNA, the CDR3 is TGTGCCACCACAGCCCCCCTCGGCACTGAAGCTTTCTTT. The encoded protein is CATTAPLGTEAFF.

The chain joins TRBV30 to TRBJ2-5; 10 bases are a match to TRBD2. J lost 7 bases, V lost 0 bases, and 11 bases had no gene match. Germline values: CDR1 GTSNPN, CDR2 SVGIG (reference sequence). This CDR3 comprises 16 residues. DNA of the CDR3: TGTGCCTGGAGTGTAAGACTAGCGGGCCAATCGGGGACCCAGTACTTC. It specifies CAWSVRLAGQSGTQYF.

V is TRBV19 and J is TRBJ1-1, with D uncertain. Germline-derived CDR1 and CDR2 are LNHDA and SQIVND (reference sequence). This CDR3 is built from 15 residues. Trimming left V 0 bases short and J 5 bases short, with 13 bases between. This chain's CDR3 is CASSIDARTRTEAFF. The CDR3 DNA reads as TGTGCCAGTAGTATAGACGCCCGGACGAGGACTGAAGCTTTCTTT. The full variable domain, rest sourced from reference TRBV19 and TRBJ1-1, is DGGITQSPKYLFRKEGQNVTLSCEQNLNHDAMYWYRQDPGQGLRLIYYSQIVNDFQKGDIAEGYSVSREKKESFPLTVTSAQKNPTAFYLCASSIDARTRTEAFFGQGTRLTVV.

This chain joins TRBV4-2 and TRBJ2-1; 11 nucleotides align to TRBD2. Germline V lookup: CDR1 LGHNA, CDR2 YNFKEQ. V dropped 6 bases and J dropped 8; count of bases not matched to a gene: 9. The CDR3 has 15 amino acids. The CDR3 region has the DNA TGTGCCAGCAGTCAAACTAGCGGGAGTAAGTATGAGCAGTTCTTC. This codes for CASSQTSGSKYEQFF.

Only a few counts were recorded for this clone. V usage is TRBV4-1 and J usage is TRBJ1-5, with a possible D match to TRBD1 (5 bases). The V gene lost 0 bases and the J gene lost 7 bases, with 13 bases spanning the gap. The CDR3 covers 15 residues. Germline CDR1 and CDR2: MGHRA and YSYEKL. CDR3 DNA sequence: TGCGCCAGCAGCCAAGAAGGACTGGGGGGACAGCCCCAGCATTTT. Its protein is CASSQEGLGGQPQHF.

This rearrangement joins TRBV4-1 to TRBJ2-2; D is ambiguous. The CDR3 sequence is 17 residues long. Per germline, CDR1 MGHRA and CDR2 YSYEKL. Trimming pared 0 bases from V and 5 bases from J, leaving 16 bases between. In DNA, the CDR3 is TGCGCCAGCAGCCAAGATTTCGAGGTTGCCGGGACCGGGGAGCTGTTTTTT. Encoded protein: CASSQDFEVAGTGELFF.

The rearrangement links TRBV7-8 to TRBJ1-6; the D is unclear. Trimming took off 1 base at V and 0 bases at J, with 10 bases between the two ends. There are 17 residues in the CDR3. Germline V gives CDR1 SGHVS, CDR2 FQNEAQ. CDR3 sequence reads: CASSLGEGGSYNSPLHF. In DNA, the CDR3 is TGTGCCAGCAGCTTAGGGGAGGGTGGCTCCTATAATTCACCCCTCCACTTT.

V is TRBV19 and J is TRBJ2-5, with TRBD2 identical over 7 bases. The CDR3 consists of 14 residues. Germline CDR1 is LNHDA and CDR2 is SQIVND (reference sequence). J was trimmed by 4 bases and V by 5 bases; bases with no gene match: 7. The CDR3 protein is CASSLRLAGETQYF. Written as DNA, the CDR3 is TGTGCCAGTAGTCTACGGTTAGCGGGAGAGACCCAGTACTTC.

The V and J genes are TRBV7-9 and TRBJ2-7; 11 nucleotides match TRBD2. The V gene's germline CDR1 is SEHNR and CDR2 FQNEAQ (reference sequence). This CDR3 is built from 14 residues. Trimming at V came to 5 bases and at J to 3 bases, leaving 3 bases not matched to a gene. CDR3 sequence: CASSVGLAVYEQYF. DNA of the CDR3: TGTGCCAGCAGCGTGGGACTAGCGGTCTACGAGCAGTACTTC.

The chain recombines TRBV23-1 with TRBJ1-5; D is undetermined. TRBV23-1 is assigned to the ORF class and has an uncertain function. The V gene lost 6 bases and the J gene lost 2 bases, with 14 bases spanning the gap. This CDR3 has 15 residues. CDR3 sequence (DNA): TGCGCCAGCAGCCCTTTTAGACCGGGCAATCAGCCCCAGCATTTT. This translates into CASSPFRPGNQPQHF.

This clone is a singleton in its sample. V and J are TRBV6-1 and TRBJ2-1; D is unclear. The germline V and J ends were trimmed by 1 base and 0 bases, with 7 bases remaining between them. The germline V gene encodes CDR1 MNHNS and CDR2 SASEGT. This CDR3 contains 15 residues. The CDR3 DNA is TGTGCCAGCAGTGAAGAGTGGAGCTCCTACAATGAGCAGTTCTTC. Protein sequence: CASSEEWSSYNEQFF.

The genes are TRBV6-5 and TRBJ1-2; 7 positions agree with TRBD1. V trimming: 2 bases; J trimming: 7 bases; junction bases outside the gene matches: 7. Germline loops: CDR1 MNHEY, CDR2 SVGAGI. CDR3 length: 14 residues. In nucleotides, the CDR3 is TGTGCCAGCAGTTACGGAGGGGGCGCCCTTGGCTACACCTTC. Its translation: CASSYGGGALGYTF.